The rows below give T cell receptor beta chains drawn from one sample of a study of cytomegalovirus exposure and HLA in healthy donors. The assay was immunoSEQ multiplex PCR, and TCRdb's table has in-frame clones only and misses some. The top ten hold roughly 0.82% of the sample, which has about 360,000 clones, 75% to 90% seen once. The source material was PBMCs. These receptors were collected from a woman younger than 35 in good health and CMV-seronegative. CDR3s include the opening cysteine and the closing phenylalanine or tryptophan. A D gene is named only where the DNA matches it firmly. Part of the rows lack a size; the others show once, few, many or a class for expanded clones.

TRBV6-1,-,TRBJ1-1,-,TGTGCCAGCACCCGAAAGAGGACTGAAGCTTTCTTT,CASTRKRTEAFF
TRBV4-2,TRBD1,TRBJ2-5,-,TGTGCCAGCAATCCACAGGGGGCAGGGGAGACCCAGTACTTC,CASNPQGAGETQYF
TRBV4-1,-,TRBJ1-1,-,TGCGCCAGCAGCCGGAGGGTATCAGGGCAGAACACTGAAGCTTTCTTT,CASSRRVSGQNTEAFF
TRBV27,-,TRBJ1-5,-,TGTGCCAGCAGTTTAAGGGGTATTAGCAATCAGCCCCAGCATTTT,CASSLRGISNQPQHF
TRBV5-1,-,TRBJ2-7,-,TGCGCCAGCAGCGTGCCGGGGAAAGGCGACGAGCAGTACTTC,CASSVPGKGDEQYF
TRBV7-2,-,TRBJ1-5,few,TGTGCCAGCAGCTTCGGGTCGGGCAATCAGCCCCAGCATTTT,CASSFGSGNQPQHF
TRBV19,-,TRBJ1-5,-,TGTGCCAGTTCAGACATGCGCAATCAGCCCCAGCATTTT,CASSDMRNQPQHF
TRBV29-1,TRBD2,TRBJ2-1,-,TGCAGCGTTGACCCGCTAGCGGGGGGTTTGGATGAGCAGTTCTTC,CSVDPLAGGLDEQFF
TRBV19,-,TRBJ1-5,-,TGTGCCAGTAGTATACGGGAGAATCAGCCCCAGCATTTT,CASSIRENQPQHF
TRBV5-4,-,TRBJ2-7,once,TGTGCCAGCAGCTACGGGACTCAGAATTACGAGCAGTACTTC,CASSYGTQNYEQYF
TRBV30,-,TRBJ1-1,-,TGTGCCTCCGAAAGGGAGCCGTCAACCCTGAGCGCTGAAGCTTTCTTT,CASEREPSTLSAEAFF
TRBV7-3,-,TRBJ2-3,-,TGTGCCAGCAGCTTAACGGGGGGATACACAGATACGCAGTATTTT,CASSLTGGYTDTQYF
TRBV12-1,-,TRBJ1-6,-,TGTGCCAGCAGCTTTGAGGGACCGGGACAGGAGAATTCACCCCTCCACTTT,CASSFEGPGQENSPLHF
TRBV7-3,-,TRBJ2-1,-,TGTGCCAGCAGCCCCCGGGTAGCGGCCTACAATGAGCAGTTCTTC,CASSPRVAAYNEQFF
TRBV28,TRBD2,TRBJ2-3,-,TGTGCCAGCTCCGGACTAGCGGGGACCCCTGGCACAGATACGCAGTATTTT,CASSGLAGTPGTDTQYF
TRBV6-5,-,TRBJ2-7,few,TGTGCCAGCAGCTACGCCCGACAGGCGACCGAGCAGTACTTC,CASSYARQATEQYF
TRBV5-1,TRBD2,TRBJ2-7,-,TGCGCCAGCCGACTAGCGGGGGCCTACGAGCAGTACTTC,CASRLAGAYEQYF
TRBV6-1,TRBD1,TRBJ1-4,-,TGTGCCAGCGGAGGTGGGACAGGGAACGAAAAACTGTTTTTT,CASGGGTGNEKLFF
TRBV19,-,TRBJ2-7,once,TGTGCCAGTAGTCGGGGCAGGGGCGACGAGCAGTACTTC,CASSRGRGDEQYF
TRBV6-5,TRBD2,TRBJ2-1,-,TGTGCCAGCAGACTAGCGGGGGGTGCCTACAATGAGCAGTTCTTC,CASRLAGGAYNEQFF
TRBV6-1,TRBD1,TRBJ2-1,-,TGTGCCAGCGGCAGACAGGGGGCCTCCTACAATGAGCAGTTCTTC,CASGRQGASYNEQFF
TRBV28,TRBD1,TRBJ1-5,-,TGTGCCAGCTATGGACAGGGGAGCAATCAGCCCCAGCATTTT,CASYGQGSNQPQHF
TRBV27,-,TRBJ1-1,-,TGTGCCAGCAGTTTGAGGGCGAACACTGAAGCTTTCTTT,CASSLRANTEAFF
TRBV4-1,TRBD1,TRBJ2-3,-,TGCGCCAGCAGCCAAGAATACGGGACAGGGAGAGATACGCAGTATTTT,CASSQEYGTGRDTQYF
TRBV28,TRBD2,TRBJ2-2,-,TGTGCCAGCAGTTTATCGGCGGGAGGGCCTAGCACCGGGGAGCTGTTTTTT,CASSLSAGGPSTGELFF
TRBV4-1,TRBD2,TRBJ2-1,-,TGCGCCAGCAGCCAAGGAGGACTAGATGAGCAGTTCTTC,CASSQGGLDEQFF
TRBV7-9,-,TRBJ1-2,-,TGTGCCAGCAGCTTTTGGAGTAACTATGGCTACACCTTC,CASSFWSNYGYTF
TRBV18,TRBD1,TRBJ1-1,-,TGTGCCAGCCAAGACGGGACAGGGGGCTTAGCTTTCTTT,CASQDGTGGLAFF
TRBV7-9,TRBD2,TRBJ2-1,-,TGTGCCAGCAGCTTGGGCGGGAGTTTGAATGAGCAGTTCTTC,CASSLGGSLNEQFF
TRBV6-1,TRBD1,TRBJ2-7,few,TGTGCCAGCAGTGAAGGGACAGGAGGAATGTACGAGCAGTACTTC,CASSEGTGGMYEQYF
TRBV2,-,TRBJ1-2,-,TGTGCCAGCACCGGAAAGGGGGGCTACACCTTC,CASTGKGGYTF